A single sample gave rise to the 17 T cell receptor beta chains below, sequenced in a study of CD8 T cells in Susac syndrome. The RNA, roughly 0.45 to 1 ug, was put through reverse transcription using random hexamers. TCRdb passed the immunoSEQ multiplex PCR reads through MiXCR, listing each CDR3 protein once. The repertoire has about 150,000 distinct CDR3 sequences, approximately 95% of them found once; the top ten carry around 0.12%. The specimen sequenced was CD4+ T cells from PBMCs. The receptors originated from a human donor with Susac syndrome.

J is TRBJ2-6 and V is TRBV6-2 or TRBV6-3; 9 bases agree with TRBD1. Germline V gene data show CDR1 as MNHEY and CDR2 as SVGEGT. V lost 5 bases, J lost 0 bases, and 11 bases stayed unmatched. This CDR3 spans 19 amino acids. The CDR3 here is CASSLPGTGTFSGANVLTF. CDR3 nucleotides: TGTGCCAGCAGTCTACCCGGGACAGGGACCTTCTCTGGGGCCAACGTCCTGACTTTC.

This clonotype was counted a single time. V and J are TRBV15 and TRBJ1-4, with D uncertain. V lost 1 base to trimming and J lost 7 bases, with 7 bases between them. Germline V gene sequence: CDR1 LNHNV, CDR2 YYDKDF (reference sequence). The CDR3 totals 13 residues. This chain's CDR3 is CATSRGFGEKLFF. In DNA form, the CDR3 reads TGTGCCACCAGCAGAGGCTTTGGTGAAAAACTGTTTTTT.

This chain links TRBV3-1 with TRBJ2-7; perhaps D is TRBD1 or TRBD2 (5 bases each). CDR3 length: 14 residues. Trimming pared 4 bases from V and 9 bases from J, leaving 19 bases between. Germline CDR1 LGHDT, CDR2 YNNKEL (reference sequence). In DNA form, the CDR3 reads TGTGCCAGCAGCCTGTTAGGGACCGGGACCACGCAGTACTTC. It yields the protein CASSLLGTGTTQYF.

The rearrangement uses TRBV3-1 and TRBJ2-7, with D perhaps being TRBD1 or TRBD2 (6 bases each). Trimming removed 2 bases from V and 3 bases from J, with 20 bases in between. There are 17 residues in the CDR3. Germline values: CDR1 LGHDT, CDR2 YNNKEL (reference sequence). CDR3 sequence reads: CASSQLVDFGGYYEQYF. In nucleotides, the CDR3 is TGTGCCAGCAGCCAATTGGTGGACTTCGGGGGCTACTACGAGCAGTACTTC.

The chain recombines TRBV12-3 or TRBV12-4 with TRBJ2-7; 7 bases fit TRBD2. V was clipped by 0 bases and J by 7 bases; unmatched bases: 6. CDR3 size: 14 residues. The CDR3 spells CASSLARLAPEQYF. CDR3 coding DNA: TGTGCCAGCAGTTTAGCGCGACTAGCCCCAGAGCAGTACTTC.

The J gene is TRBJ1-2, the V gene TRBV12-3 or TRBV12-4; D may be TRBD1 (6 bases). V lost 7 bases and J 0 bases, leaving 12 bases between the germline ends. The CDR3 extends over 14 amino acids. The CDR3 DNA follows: TGTGCCAGCACCTTCCAGGGGTCTAACTATGGCTACACCTTC. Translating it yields CASTFQGSNYGYTF.

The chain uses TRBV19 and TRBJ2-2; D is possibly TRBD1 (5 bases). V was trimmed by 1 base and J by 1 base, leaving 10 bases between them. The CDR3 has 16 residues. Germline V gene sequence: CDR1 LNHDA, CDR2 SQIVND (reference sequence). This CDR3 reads CASSIVDRRNTGELFF. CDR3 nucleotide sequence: TGTGCCAGTAGTATAGTTGACAGAAGGAACACCGGGGAGCTGTTTTTT.

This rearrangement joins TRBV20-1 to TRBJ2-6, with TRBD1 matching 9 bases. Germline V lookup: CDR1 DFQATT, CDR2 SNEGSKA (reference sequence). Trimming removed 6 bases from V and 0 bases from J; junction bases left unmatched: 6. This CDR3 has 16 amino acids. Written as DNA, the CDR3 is TGCAGTGCCAGGGGGACAGGGCTCTCTGGGGCCAACGTCCTGACTTTC. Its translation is CSARGTGLSGANVLTF.

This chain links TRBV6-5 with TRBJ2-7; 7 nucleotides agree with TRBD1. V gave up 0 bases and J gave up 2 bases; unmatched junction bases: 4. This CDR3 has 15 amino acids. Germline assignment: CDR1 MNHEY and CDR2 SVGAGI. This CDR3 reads CASSYSTQGPYEQYF. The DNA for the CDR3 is TGTGCCAGCAGTTACTCGACACAGGGGCCCTACGAGCAGTACTTC.

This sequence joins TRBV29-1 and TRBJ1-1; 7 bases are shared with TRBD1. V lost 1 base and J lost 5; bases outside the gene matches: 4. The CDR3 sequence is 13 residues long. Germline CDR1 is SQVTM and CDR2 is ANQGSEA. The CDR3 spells CSVEGQGLTEAFF. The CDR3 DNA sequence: TGCAGCGTTGAAGGACAGGGATTGACTGAAGCTTTCTTT.

In DNA form, the CDR3 reads TGCAGTGCTTACGTTGAGACCCAGTACTTC. Translation: CSAYVETQYF. The rearrangement joins TRBV20-1 to TRBJ2-5; no definite D call. CDR3 length equals 10 residues. Trimming stripped 5 bases from V and 5 bases from J, with 6 bases between. CDR1 DFQATT and CDR2 SNEGSKA come from the germline V gene (reference sequence).

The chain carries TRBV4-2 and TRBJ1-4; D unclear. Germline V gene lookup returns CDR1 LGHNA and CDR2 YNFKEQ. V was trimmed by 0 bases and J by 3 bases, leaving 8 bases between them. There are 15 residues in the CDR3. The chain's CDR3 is CASSQEGRSNEKLFF. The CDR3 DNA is TGTGCCAGCAGCCAAGAAGGGAGATCTAATGAAAAACTGTTTTTT.

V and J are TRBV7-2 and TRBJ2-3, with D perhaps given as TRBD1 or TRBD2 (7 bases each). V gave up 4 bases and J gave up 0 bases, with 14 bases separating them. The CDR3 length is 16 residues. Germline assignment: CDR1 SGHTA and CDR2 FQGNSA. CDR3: CASSWGGRGSTDTQYF. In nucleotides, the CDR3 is TGTGCCAGCAGCTGGGGGGGCAGGGGGAGCACAGATACGCAGTATTTT.

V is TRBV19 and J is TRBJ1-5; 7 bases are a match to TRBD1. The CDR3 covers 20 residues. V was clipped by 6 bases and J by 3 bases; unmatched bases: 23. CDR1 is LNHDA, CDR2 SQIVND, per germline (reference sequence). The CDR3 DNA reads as TGTGCCAGTAGGAAAGACCGGGACAGATTACGGAGCGGACCCAATCAGCCCCAGCATTTT. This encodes CASRKDRDRLRSGPNQPQHF.

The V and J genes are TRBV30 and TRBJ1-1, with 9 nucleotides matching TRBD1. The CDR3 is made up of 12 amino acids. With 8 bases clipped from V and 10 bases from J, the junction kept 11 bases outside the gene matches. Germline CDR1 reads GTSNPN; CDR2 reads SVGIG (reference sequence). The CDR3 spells CAGDGTGMRAFF. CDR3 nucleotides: TGTGCCGGGGACGGGACAGGGATGCGAGCTTTCTTT.

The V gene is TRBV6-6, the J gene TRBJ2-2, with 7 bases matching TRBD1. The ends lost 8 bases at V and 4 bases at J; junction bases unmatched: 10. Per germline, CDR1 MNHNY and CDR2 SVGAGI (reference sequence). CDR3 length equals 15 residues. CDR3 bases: TGTGCCAGCTCTGGGGCAGGGGGATTCACCGGGGAGCTGTTTTTT. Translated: CASSGAGGFTGELFF.

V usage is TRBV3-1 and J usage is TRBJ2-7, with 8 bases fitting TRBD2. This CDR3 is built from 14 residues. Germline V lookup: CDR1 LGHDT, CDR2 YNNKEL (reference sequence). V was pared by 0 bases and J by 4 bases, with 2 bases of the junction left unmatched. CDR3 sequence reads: CASSQEVAGYEQYF. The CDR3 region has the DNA TGTGCCAGCAGCCAAGAGGTAGCGGGATACGAGCAGTACTTC.